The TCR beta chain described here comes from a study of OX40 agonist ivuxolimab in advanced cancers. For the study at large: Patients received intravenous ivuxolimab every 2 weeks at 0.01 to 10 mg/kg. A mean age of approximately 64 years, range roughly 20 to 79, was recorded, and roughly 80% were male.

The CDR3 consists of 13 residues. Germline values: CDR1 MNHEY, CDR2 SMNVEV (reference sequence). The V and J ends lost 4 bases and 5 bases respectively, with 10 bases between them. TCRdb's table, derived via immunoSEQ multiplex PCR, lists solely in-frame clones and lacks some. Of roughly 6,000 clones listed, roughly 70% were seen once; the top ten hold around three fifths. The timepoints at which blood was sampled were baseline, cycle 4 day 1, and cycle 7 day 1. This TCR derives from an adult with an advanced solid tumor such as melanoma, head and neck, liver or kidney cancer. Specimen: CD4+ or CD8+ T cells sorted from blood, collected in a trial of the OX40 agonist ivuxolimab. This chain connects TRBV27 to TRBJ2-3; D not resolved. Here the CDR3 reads CASSYSDGDTQYF. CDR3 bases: TGTGCCAGCAGTTACTCGGACGGAGATACGCAGTATTTT.